The T cell receptor (beta chain) described here comes from a study of a mutant IDH1 vaccine in newly diagnosed glioma. Study context: Vaccination was launched 4-6 weeks after radiotherapy alone, or with temozolomide cycles. Study-wide results and caveats: Induction of immune responses by the vaccine occurred in approximately 93% of patients.

Time point of the sample: week 47, end of study. Vaccinated patients received 300 ug of mutant IDH1 20-mer peptide per dose, with topical imiquimod. Astrocytomas found in donors were new, WHO grade 3 or 4, IDH1-mutant and ATRX-lost. This CDR3 comprises 17 residues. Trimming stripped 2 bases from V and 2 bases from J, with 16 bases between. Germline lookup yields CDR1 MRHNA and CDR2 SNTAGT. Clones were sequenced by immunoSEQ multiplex PCR, and TCRdb holds only the in-frame ones, with some missing. The sample lists roughly 86,000 clones, roughly 89% occurring once. Notes on this clone: What it binds is unknown.

J is TRBJ1-3 and V is TRBV6-4; the D gene is possibly TRBD1 (5 bases). This clonotype was obtained from a woman in her forties or fifties with glioma. The specimen was PBMCs, collected from a glioma patient whose treatment included an IDH1 peptide vaccine. CDR3 coding DNA: TGTGCCAGCAGTGACCCCGGGGCCGTGTTCGCTGGAAACACCATATATTTT. It codes for CASSDPGAVFAGNTIYF.